A selection of T cell receptor beta chains follows, all from one sample in a study of CD8 T cells in ankylosing spondylitis. TCRdb re-analysed the 5' RACE reads in MiXCR, keeping a single row per CDR3 protein. This sample has under 150,000 distinct CDR3 sequences, with 7.5% to 9.5% found just once. What was sequenced was synovial fluid, either unsorted or a sorted T cell fraction (not recorded which). The source of these receptors is a male donor with ankylosing spondylitis. The CDR3 runs from the conserved cysteine through the conserved F or W. Fields, in order: D gene, J gene, clone size, V gene, CDR3 protein. D genes are given only for firm matches. Not every row has a clone size; where given, it reads once, few, many or a size class.

-	TRBJ1-1	many	TRBV7-9	CASSQRVIGKDEAFF
TRBD1	TRBJ1-1	many	TRBV6-5	CASSSDRGPEAFF
TRBD1	TRBJ1-2	many	TRBV7-2	CASSTWTGEYGYTF
TRBD1	TRBJ2-7	-	TRBV6-2/TRBV6-3	CASSFPGGASEEQYF
-	TRBJ2-2	-	TRBV4-2	CASSQVAQGNTGELFF
TRBD1	TRBJ1-6	many	TRBV5-1	CASSSRPGQDSPLHF
-	TRBJ2-1	-	TRBV4-3	CASSQDLVGSDDEQFF
-	TRBJ2-1	many	TRBV11-1	CASTTLRGSYNEQFF
-	TRBJ2-2	-	TRBV5-1	CASSFFQSNTGELFF
-	TRBJ1-6	many	TRBV3-1	CASSQAPGALHF
-	TRBJ2-7	few	TRBV20-1	CSASAGTGSYEQYF
-	TRBJ1-2	-	TRBV11-1	CASSERQFGYTF
TRBD1	TRBJ1-2	-	TRBV6-1	CASSPGGSNYGYTF
-	TRBJ1-1	many	TRBV5-1	CASSLGRGMNTEAFF
-	TRBJ2-7	-	TRBV20-1	CSAAREFLVNEQYF
-	TRBJ2-7	few	TRBV29-1	CSVEWDHEQYF
TRBD1	TRBJ1-1	medium-sized	TRBV5-1	CASSRGQEGTEAFF
-	TRBJ1-1	-	TRBV27	CASSFQGLAEAFF
-	TRBJ2-2	few	TRBV9	CASATSSTGELFF
-	TRBJ2-3	many	TRBV27	CASSLSDYTDTQYF
-	TRBJ2-1	-	TRBV2	CASLAATYNEQFF
-	TRBJ1-1	many	TRBV3-1	CASSRSAGTRAEAFF
TRBD1	TRBJ2-7	few	TRBV4-3	CASSRRQGDTGYEQYF
-	TRBJ2-7	many	TRBV21-1	CASVSKTYEQYF
-	TRBJ2-1	many	TRBV6-1	CASRPSVLYNEQFF
-	TRBJ2-5	many	TRBV5-1	CASSLASLGETQYF
TRBD1	TRBJ2-5	-	TRBV20-1	CSASRTGQETQYF
-	TRBJ2-1	many	TRBV20-1	CSAREQGGGRGSNEQFF
TRBD1	TRBJ1-6	-	TRBV7-9	CASSLAKPGQGSPLHF
-	TRBJ1-2	many	TRBV2	CASSEGRGVGYTF
-	TRBJ2-3	-	TRBV15	CATGRGTDTQYF
-	TRBJ1-2	few	TRBV27	CASSFKGQGPLNYGYTF
-	TRBJ1-1	many	TRBV20-1	CSARIQEWFTEAFF
-	TRBJ1-1	-	TRBV2	CASSYSNTVF
-	TRBJ2-3	few	TRBV20-1	CSALGQAARDTQYF
-	TRBJ1-1	many	TRBV7-7	CASSSQRGGEAFF
-	TRBJ1-1	-	TRBV20-1	CSARGNRVDWKTFF
TRBD2	TRBJ2-3	few	TRBV27	CASSLTERGARTDTQYF
TRBD1	TRBJ2-1	many	TRBV6-5	CASSYYVTGVRQFF
-	TRBJ2-2	many	TRBV5-5	CASSFSPDTGELFF
TRBD2	TRBJ2-1	many	TRBV20-1	CSVPDRGGASNEQFF
TRBD1	TRBJ2-3	-	TRBV7-2	CASSLQGARADTQYF
-	TRBJ1-1	many	TRBV11-2	CASSLRVGTQLLNTEAFF
TRBD1	TRBJ2-1	many	TRBV4-3	CASSRTGTGRNEQFF
TRBD1	TRBJ1-2	many	TRBV5-1	CASSLTQGLGYTF
-	TRBJ1-1	few	TRBV20-1	CSASKGWEAFF
-	TRBJ2-5	many	TRBV28	CASSLRGAEQETQYF
TRBD2	TRBJ2-5	many	TRBV24-1	CATSKGLAGGPRQETQYF
TRBD1	TRBJ1-4	many	TRBV7-9	CASSSNTGATNEKLFF
TRBD2	TRBJ2-3	many	TRBV7-2	CASSPGRGTDTQYF